This is a list of T cell receptor beta chains from one sample in a study of CD8+ T cells in alopecia areata. Sequencing was performed with immunoSEQ multiplex PCR; in TCRdb, only in-frame clones are kept and a portion is missing. The data show 150,000 to 200,000 clones, with approximately 59% seen just once and approximately 14% held by the top ten. The sequenced sample was CD4+ T cells sorted from blood, obtained at week 0. These receptors were taken from a human donor with alopecia areata. The CDR3 runs from the conserved cysteine through the conserved F or W. D genes are given only for firm matches. Expanded clones get a size class; other rows say once, few or many, or leave the size out.

>TRBJ2-7|NA|TRBV6-6|NA
CASTFGGSYEQYF
TGTGCCAGCACGTTCGGGGGCTCCTACGAGCAGTACTTC
>TRBJ2-5|NA|TRBV30|NA
CAWSVAGVETQYF
TGTGCCTGGAGTGTTGCAGGGGTGGAGACCCAGTACTTC
>TRBJ2-5|NA|TRBV5-1|NA
CASSLGRGQQETQYF
TGCGCCAGCAGCTTGGGACGAGGACAGCAAGAGACCCAGTACTTC
>TRBJ2-6|NA|TRBV29-1|NA
CSVVFGANVLTF
TGCAGCGTTGTTTTCGGGGCCAACGTCCTGACTTTC
>TRBJ1-6|NA|TRBV2|NA
CASSDLVRGGDSPLHF
TGTGCCAGCAGTGACTTAGTCAGGGGAGGAGATTCACCCCTCCACTTT
>TRBJ1-5|NA|TRBV7-6|TRBD1
CASSLGQGNQPQHF
TGTGCCAGCAGCTTGGGACAGGGTAATCAGCCCCAGCATTTT
>TRBJ2-3|few|TRBV29-1|NA
CSVFEADTQYF
TGCAGCGTTTTTGAGGCAGATACGCAGTATTTT
>TRBJ2-3|NA|TRBV25-1|NA
CASRPDSGSVDTQYF
TGTGCCAGCAGACCCGACAGTGGGTCAGTGGATACGCAGTATTTT
>TRBJ1-6|once|TRBV6-5|NA
CASSPIVLSPLHF
TGTGCCAGCAGTCCCATCGTTTTATCACCCCTCCACTTT
>TRBJ1-1|NA|TRBV30|TRBD1
CAWADRFPTEAFF
TGTGCCTGGGCGGACAGGTTCCCGACTGAAGCTTTCTTT
>TRBJ2-5|few|TRBV15|TRBD2
CATSGGQETQYF
TGTGCCACGAGCGGGGGCCAAGAGACCCAGTACTTC
>TRBJ2-5|NA|TRBV5-1|NA
CASSLEGEETQYF
TGCGCCAGCAGCTTGGAGGGGGAAGAGACCCAGTACTTC
>TRBJ1-2|once|TRBV7-2|NA
CASSLVGITGYGYTF
TGTGCCAGCAGCTTAGTTGGCATAACGGGCTATGGCTACACCTTC
>TRBJ1-1|NA|TRBV5-1|NA
CASSLGTGSGDTEAFF
TGCGCCAGCAGCTTGGGTACAGGGAGTGGGGACACTGAAGCTTTCTTT
>TRBJ2-5|NA|TRBV7-3|TRBD2
CASSPAGTTTKETQYF
TGTGCCAGCAGCCCGGCCGGGACTACCACCAAAGAGACCCAGTACTTC
>TRBJ1-2|NA|TRBV7-2|NA
CASSSEGRRGRYGYTF
TGTGCCAGCAGCTCAGAGGGACGGCGCGGGCGATATGGCTACACCTTC
>TRBJ1-2|NA|TRBV29-1|NA
CSVEPGVNYGYTF
TGCAGCGTTGAGCCTGGGGTTAACTATGGCTACACCTTC
>TRBJ2-3|few|TRBV29-1|NA
CSVDLRFTDTQYF
TGCAGCGTTGACCTGCGGTTCACAGATACGCAGTATTTT
>TRBJ2-2|NA|TRBV9|TRBD1
CASRAPSPGTGYTGELFF
TGTGCCAGCCGAGCTCCCTCTCCCGGGACAGGATACACCGGGGAGCTGTTTTTT
>TRBJ1-1|few|TRBV30|TRBD1
CAWSLDRVGTEAFF
TGTGCCTGGAGTTTAGACAGGGTGGGCACTGAAGCTTTCTTT
>TRBJ1-5|NA|TRBV4-2|NA
CASSQAGGSNQPQHF
TGTGCCAGCAGCCAAGCAGGCGGCAGCAATCAGCCCCAGCATTTT
>TRBJ1-1|NA|TRBV29-1|TRBD1
CSVRSGTGLNTEAFF
TGCAGCGTTCGATCCGGGACAGGGTTAAACACTGAAGCTTTCTTT
>TRBJ2-7|NA|TRBV30|NA
CAWSGPGLREQYF
TGTGCCTGGAGCGGCCCGGGGTTACGAGAGCAGTACTTC
>TRBJ2-7|NA|TRBV4-2|TRBD2
CASSQGIAGGLNEQYF
TGTGCCAGCAGCCAAGGGATAGCGGGGGGGCTGAACGAGCAGTACTTC
>TRBJ2-7|NA|TRBV7-9|NA
CASSLALPRLSYEQYF
TGTGCCAGCAGCTTAGCGCTTCCAAGACTGTCCTACGAGCAGTACTTC